Listed below are T cell receptor beta chains from one sample, sequenced in a study of metastatic and nonmetastatic thyroid tumors. MiXCR re-clonotyped the PCR reads for TCRdb. This table holds 72,000 or so clones, 18% found once. Specimen: blood. Source of these receptors: a female donor with papillary thyroid cancer or a benign thyroid nodule (not recorded which). Some clones in this sample may be carry-over from other donors' samples. Each CDR3 is given with its conserved first and last residue. Each record gives: D gene, V gene, clone size, J gene, CDR3 DNA, CDR3 protein. A D gene is named only where the DNA matches it firmly. Clone size is shown for a subset of rows, as once, few, many or a class of expanded clone.

TRBD1,TRBV11-1,NA,TRBJ1-3,TGTGCCAGCAGCTCCTGGGGACAGGGAGCTGGAAACACCATATATTTT,CASSSWGQGAGNTIYF
NA,TRBV7-8,many,TRBJ1-1,TGTGCCAGCAGCGCCGTTGGGACTGAAGCTTTCTTT,CASSAVGTEAFF
TRBD2,TRBV20-1,NA,TRBJ2-1,TGCAGTGCTAGAGGCTCAATAGCGGGAGGACACTACAATGAGCAGTTCTTC,CSARGSIAGGHYNEQFF
NA,TRBV5-1,many,TRBJ2-2,TGCGCCAGCAGCCCACAGGGCCCTGACACCGGGGAGCTGTTTTTT,CASSPQGPDTGELFF
TRBD2,TRBV11-3,many,TRBJ2-2,TGTGCCAGCAGTTTCGGGACTACGAACACCGGGGAGCTGTTTTTT,CASSFGTTNTGELFF
NA,TRBV20-1,NA,TRBJ1-1,TGCAGTGCTAGAGGTCAGGGTGACACTGAAGCTTTCTTT,CSARGQGDTEAFF
TRBD2,TRBV20-1,NA,TRBJ2-1,TGCAGTGCTAGAGCGGCTAGCGGGGGTCGCTCCTACAATGAGCAGTTCTTC,CSARAASGGRSYNEQFF
NA,TRBV6-1,NA,TRBJ2-5,TGTGCCAGCACCGGAGGGACTTCCTTAGGGGAAGAGACCCAGTACTTC,CASTGGTSLGEETQYF
NA,TRBV30,many,TRBJ2-3,TGTGCCTGGAGTTCAGGGACTCCACCCGCAGATACGCAGTATTTT,CAWSSGTPPADTQYF
TRBD2,TRBV7-9,many,TRBJ2-3,TGTGCCAGCAGCTCCACGGGAGCGGGACGGTATACGCAGTATTTT,CASSSTGAGRYTQYF
TRBD2,TRBV12-3/TRBV12-4,many,TRBJ2-7,TGTGCCAGCAGTTTACAGCGGGAGACGTACGAGCAGTACTTC,CASSLQRETYEQYF
NA,TRBV6-1,NA,TRBJ2-2,TGTGCCAGCAGTGCCCCGTTTTGCAGGGCGGGGTATACCGGGGAGCTGTTTTTT,CASSAPFCRAGYTGELFF
NA,TRBV6-1,NA,TRBJ2-7,TGTGCCAGCAGTCAAGGGACCGAGCAGTACTTC,CASSQGTEQYF
NA,TRBV11-1,many,TRBJ2-3,TGTGCCAGCAGCCTGTTAGATACTAGCACAGATACGCAGTATTTT,CASSLLDTSTDTQYF
NA,TRBV30,few,TRBJ2-7,TGTGCCTGGAGTGTGGGAGGACTGACTGGGCAGTACTTC,CAWSVGGLTGQYF
NA,TRBV20-1,once,TRBJ2-3,TGCAGTGCTAGAGATGTGGGAATAGGGATAGATACGCAGTATTTT,CSARDVGIGIDTQYF
NA,TRBV6-1,many,TRBJ1-6,TGTGCCAGCACCTGGGGGACGGACCTTCCACCCCTCCACTTT,CASTWGTDLPPLHF
TRBD1,TRBV9,many,TRBJ1-4,TGTGCCAGCAGCGTAGGGGGACAGTCTAGTGAAAAACTGTTTTTT,CASSVGGQSSEKLFF
NA,TRBV5-6,few,TRBJ2-3,TGTGCCAGCAGCTTGGCCGGCACAGATACGCAGTATTTT,CASSLAGTDTQYF
NA,TRBV6-5,NA,TRBJ2-2,TGTGCCAGCAGTTCCCAGGGGTACACCGGGGAGCTGTTTTTT,CASSSQGYTGELFF
NA,TRBV20-1,many,TRBJ2-7,TGCAGTGGCGAGCCCCCAGGGGAGTCCTACGAGCAGTACTTC,CSGEPPGESYEQYF
NA,TRBV2,NA,TRBJ1-1,TGTGCCACCTCACTGGGTTACACTGAAGCTTTCTTT,CATSLGYTEAFF
TRBD1,TRBV7-8,NA,TRBJ1-5,TGTGCCAGCAGCAGACAGGGGGCGGCGAATCAGCCCCAGCATTTT,CASSRQGAANQPQHF
NA,TRBV5-4,few,TRBJ1-6,TGTGCCAGCAGCTTGAATATGGAGAGCTCCTATAATTCACCCCTCCACTTT,CASSLNMESSYNSPLHF
NA,TRBV18,few,TRBJ2-1,TGTGCCAGCTCCACGGGAACGGGAGTAGGGAATGAGCAGTTCTTC,CASSTGTGVGNEQFF
TRBD1,TRBV20-1,once,TRBJ1-2,TGCAGTGCTAGAGTGATAACAGGGGGGCGGTTAGGCTACACCTTC,CSARVITGGRLGYTF
TRBD2,TRBV5-4,few,TRBJ2-1,TGTGCCAGCAGCTTGGGTATGAGGCTAGCGGGGCACAATGAGCAGTTCTTC,CASSLGMRLAGHNEQFF
NA,TRBV19,few,TRBJ2-2,TGTGCCAGTAGCGACAGTGGTCCGAACACCGGGGAGCTGTTTTTT,CASSDSGPNTGELFF
NA,TRBV7-8,NA,TRBJ1-5,TGTGCCAGCAGCGGAGGCGACAGTATCGGTTACGGTCAGCCCCAGCATTTT,CASSGGDSIGYGQPQHF
NA,TRBV20-1,once,TRBJ1-4,TGCAGTGCCGAAGTGGGCGTCGGGGAAAAACTGTTTTTT,CSAEVGVGEKLFF
TRBD2,TRBV5-1,NA,TRBJ2-1,TGCGCCAGCAGCTTCGGTTTTGGCGGGAGGGCCTACAATGAGCAGTTCTTC,CASSFGFGGRAYNEQFF
TRBD1,TRBV12-3/TRBV12-4,few,TRBJ1-6,TGTGCCAGCACTAGGACAGGGGGATTCGGTTCACCCCTCCACTTT,CASTRTGGFGSPLHF
NA,TRBV6-1,many,TRBJ2-7,TGTGCCACTGGCACGTCCTACGAGCAGTACTTC,CATGTSYEQYF
TRBD2,TRBV5-1,once,TRBJ2-1,TGCGCCAGCAGCTTGGGCCCAGGGAGCGGGAGGAACAATGAGCAGTTCTTC,CASSLGPGSGRNNEQFF
NA,TRBV2,many,TRBJ2-7,TGTGCCAGCAGCGCCTTGAGAAGCGAGCAGTACTTC,CASSALRSEQYF
TRBD2,TRBV20-1,many,TRBJ2-7,TGCAGTGCTAGTACCGCTAGCGGGAGCTCCTACGAGCAGTACTTC,CSASTASGSSYEQYF
NA,TRBV29-1,NA,TRBJ1-1,TGCAGCATTGCGGGCAGGGGTATTACTGAAGCTTTCTTT,CSIAGRGITEAFF
NA,TRBV20-1,many,TRBJ1-1,TGCAGTGCTCGGGGCCAGTCTTTGAACACTGAAGCTTTCTTT,CSARGQSLNTEAFF
TRBD1,TRBV19,many,TRBJ2-5,TGTGCCAGTAGTATTGGGGACAGGGGGTTTTGGCAAGAGACCCAGTACTTC,CASSIGDRGFWQETQYF
NA,TRBV19,many,TRBJ1-1,TGTGCCAGTAGTGGGGGACTCTCTCCCATCGGGGCTTTCTTT,CASSGGLSPIGAFF
TRBD1,TRBV25-1,NA,TRBJ1-1,TGTGCCAGCAGTGAAGGACAGGGGAGCGATGAAGCTTTCTTT,CASSEGQGSDEAFF
NA,TRBV12-3/TRBV12-4,many,TRBJ2-2,TGTGCCAGCAGGAGAGCGGGTGGCACCGGGGAGCTGTTTTTT,CASRRAGGTGELFF
TRBD1,TRBV7-2,once,TRBJ1-4,TGTGCCAGCAGTTTCACGACAGGGTTAGGAGAAAAACTGTTTTTT,CASSFTTGLGEKLFF
NA,TRBV6-2/TRBV6-3,few,TRBJ1-2,TGTGCCAGCAGTTGGGGGGCGTTAAAGAACTATGGCTACACCTTC,CASSWGALKNYGYTF
NA,TRBV19,many,TRBJ2-3,TGTGCCAGTAGTATAGCAACCCAGGCCGGGGATACGCAGTATTTT,CASSIATQAGDTQYF
TRBD2,TRBV28,many,TRBJ2-5,TGTGCCAGCAGTTTATACCTAGCGGGAGGGCCGGGGGAGACCCAGTACTTC,CASSLYLAGGPGETQYF
NA,TRBV28,few,TRBJ1-2,TGTGCCAGCAGTTCCCGGTCCCCTCCCTATTGCTACACCTTC,CASSSRSPPYCYTF
TRBD1,TRBV6-2/TRBV6-3,NA,TRBJ1-5,TGTGCCAGCAGAGCCCGGGACAGGGGGCGGACTAGTAGCAATCAGCCCCAGCATTTT,CASRARDRGRTSSNQPQHF
NA,TRBV10-3,NA,TRBJ1-2,TGTGCCATCAGCGGGGGCGAGTGGTACACCTTC,CAISGGEWYTF
TRBD2,TRBV2,many,TRBJ2-1,TGTGCCAGCAGTGCGGTTGGTGTGGCTAGCGGGAGAAATGAGCAGTTCTTC,CASSAVGVASGRNEQFF
TRBD2,TRBV27,many,TRBJ2-7,TGTGCCAGCAGTTCAGCTAGCGGCGAACCCTACGAGCAGTACTTC,CASSSASGEPYEQYF
NA,TRBV15,many,TRBJ2-1,TGTGCCACCAGCAGAGCCGGGAACAATGAGCAGTTCTTC,CATSRAGNNEQFF
NA,TRBV12-3/TRBV12-4,many,TRBJ1-5,TGTGCCAGCAGTTTGGGACTCAGCGGGCAGCCCCAGCATTTT,CASSLGLSGQPQHF
NA,TRBV30,many,TRBJ1-5,TGTGCCTGGACAGCAAGCCCTAAATTGCCCCAGCATTTT,CAWTASPKLPQHF
TRBD1,TRBV6-1,many,TRBJ1-5,TGTGCCAGCAGGGACAGGGTAACCGGCAATCAGCCCCAGCATTTT,CASRDRVTGNQPQHF
TRBD2,TRBV5-1,many,TRBJ2-7,TGCGCCAGCAGCGCGGGGGAAGTATTCTACGAGCAGTACTTC,CASSAGEVFYEQYF
TRBD1,TRBV24-1,many,TRBJ2-1,TGTGCCACCAGTGGTCAACAGGGGAGCTCCTACAATGAGCAGTTCTTC,CATSGQQGSSYNEQFF
TRBD1,TRBV10-3,few,TRBJ2-1,TGTGCCACCAGTGAGTCGACAGGGGCCTCGAAGGTATACAATGAGCAGTTCTTC,CATSESTGASKVYNEQFF
NA,TRBV20-1,NA,TRBJ2-7,TGCAGTGCTAGACATGCCGCGGGGCTGACGTGGGAGCAGTACTTC,CSARHAAGLTWEQYF
NA,TRBV4-2,many,TRBJ2-3,TGTGCCAGCAGCCACGCCGGCGGGGCGGGGTCGGGCGCAGATACGCAGTATTTT,CASSHAGGAGSGADTQYF